These 16 T cell receptor beta chains came from one sample sequenced in a study of T cells in tuberculosis. Sorting used thawed, overnight-rested PBMC stained with anti-CD3, a viability dye and GMM-loaded CD1B tetramer. The CD1B tetramers carried C32 glucose monomycolate purified from Rhodococcus equi. Assay: immunoSEQ multiplex PCR; the TCRdb copy retains only in-frame clones and omits some. Here the sample spans approximately 60,000 clones, 81% being singletons. The specimen was CD1b-GMM tetramer-negative cells sorted from PBMCs. The receptors shown here come from an adult woman with latent tuberculosis.

The gene calls are TRBV28 and TRBJ2-7; a possible D gene is TRBD1 (6 bases). This CDR3 is built from 14 residues. CDR1 is MDHEN and CDR2 is SYDVKM in the germline V gene. Trimming removed 5 bases at V and 1 base at J, with 12 bases between. The DNA of the CDR3 is TGTGCCAGCAGTCGACAGGTAAATTCCTACGAGCAGTACTTC. Translation: CASSRQVNSYEQYF.

CDR3 protein: CASSTGLLAKNIQYF. The CDR3, as DNA: TGTGCCAGCAGCACGGGACTTTTAGCCAAAAACATTCAGTACTTC. The chain couples TRBV5-4 to TRBJ2-4; D might be TRBD2 (6 bases). V was clipped by 4 bases and J by 0 bases, with 11 bases between them. CDR1 is SGHNT and CDR2 is YYREEE in the germline V gene (reference sequence). This CDR3 comprises 15 residues.

V is TRBV9 and J is TRBJ1-3, with D possibly matching TRBD1 (5 bases). This CDR3 has 15 amino acids. From germline, CDR1 is SGDLS and CDR2 YYNGEE. V was pared by 4 bases and J by 2 bases, with 13 bases between. This CDR3 reads CASSLGKGPGNTIYF. The CDR3 DNA is TGTGCCAGCAGCCTAGGCAAGGGGCCTGGAAACACCATATATTTT.

This chain links TRBV4-1 with TRBJ1-2, with D tentatively TRBD1 (6 bases). V was clipped by 4 bases and J by 4 bases, with 10 bases between them. Germline V lookup: CDR1 MGHRA, CDR2 YSYEKL. This CDR3 has 13 amino acids. CDR3 amino acids: CASSLSTGYGYTF. In DNA, the CDR3 is TGCGCCAGCAGCCTGTCGACAGGCTATGGCTACACCTTC.

The V call is TRBV6-4, the J call TRBJ1-1; TRBD1 matches 7 bases. CDR3 length: 13 amino acids. The V gene end was trimmed by 6 bases and the J gene end by 8 bases; junction bases not matched to a gene: 9. Germline lookup yields CDR1 MRHNA and CDR2 SNTAGT. CDR3 sequence (DNA): TGTGCCAGCAGCCCCGAGGCAGGGGGGGAAGCTTTCTTT. Translated: CASSPEAGGEAFF.

V and J are TRBV13 and TRBJ2-1; 8 bases are a match to TRBD2. The CDR3 runs to 17 residues. Per the germline V gene, CDR1 is PRHDT and CDR2 is FYEKMQ (reference sequence). The V segment lost 8 bases and the J segment 4 bases; nucleotides outside the gene matches: 16. The CDR3 is CASARPGGPKLYNEQFF. CDR3 coding DNA: TGTGCCAGCGCGAGGCCGGGAGGGCCCAAATTGTACAATGAGCAGTTCTTC.

This clone occurred a few times. The chain employs TRBV7-9 and TRBJ1-1; D not resolved. The CDR3 is 13 residues long. V was shortened by 4 bases and J by 1 base, with 7 bases between the two germline ends. The germline gives CDR1 SEHNR, CDR2 FQNEAQ (reference sequence). CDR3 loop: CASSYQENTEAFF. The CDR3 coding sequence is TGTGCCAGCAGCTACCAGGAGAACACTGAAGCTTTCTTT. The full variable domain, with the rest looked up from reference TRBV7-9 and TRBJ1-1, is DTGVSQNPRHKITKRGQNVTFRCDPISEHNRLYWYRQTLGQGPEFLTYFQNEAQLEKSRLLSDRFSAERPKGSFSTLEIQRTEQGDSAMYLCASSYQENTEAFFGQGTRLTVV.

CDR3 protein: CASRDGAGRGNSPLHF. The CDR3 DNA sequence: TGTGCCAGCCGCGATGGGGCGGGCAGGGGGAATTCACCCCTCCACTTT. The J gene is TRBJ1-6, the V gene TRBV27; 7 bases map to TRBD1. J lost 7 bases, V lost 8 bases, and 14 bases had no gene match. CDR3 length: 16 amino acids. Germline-derived CDR1 and CDR2 are MNHEY and SMNVEV (reference sequence).

This clone was counted a single time. The rearrangement links TRBV9 to TRBJ1-4, with TRBD1 matching over 7 bases. Germline-derived CDR1 and CDR2 are SGDLS and YYNGEE. CDR3 length equals 15 residues. The ends lost 7 bases at V and 1 base at J; junction bases unmatched: 7. The CDR3: CASGGRQGTNEKLFF. CDR3 coding DNA: TGTGCCAGCGGGGGGCGACAGGGAACTAATGAAAAACTGTTTTTT.

This sequence joins TRBV7-3 and TRBJ2-7, with D tentatively TRBD2 (5 bases). The germline gives CDR1 SGHTA, CDR2 FQGTGA. The CDR3 runs to 13 residues. Trimming pared 5 bases from V and 5 bases from J, leaving 13 bases between. The CDR3 spells CASSRTRADEQYF. In DNA, the CDR3 is TGTGCCAGCAGCAGGACCAGAGCGGACGAGCAGTACTTC.

The rearrangement uses TRBV18 and TRBJ2-3, with 10 bases identical to TRBD1. The ends lost 2 bases at V and 5 bases at J; junction bases unmatched: 7. The CDR3 extends over 16 amino acids. Germline V gene lookup returns CDR1 KGHSH and CDR2 LQKENI. CDR3 sequence (DNA): TGTGCCAGCTCACCAGACAGGGGGCTCGATGGAGATACGCAGTATTTT. This encodes CASSPDRGLDGDTQYF.

This clone was counted once. V is TRBV28 and J is TRBJ2-7, with 12 bases aligning to TRBD2. The J segment lost 4 bases and the V segment lost 6 bases, leaving 10 bases of the junction unmatched. The CDR3 has 16 amino acids. Germline V lookup: CDR1 MDHEN, CDR2 SYDVKM. The DNA for the CDR3 is TGTGCCAGCAGCCCAACTAGCGGGAGGAGGGGTTACGAGCAGTACTTC. Its protein product is CASSPTSGRRGYEQYF.

The chain employs TRBV11-3 and TRBJ1-2; TRBD1 matches 8 bases. Per germline, CDR1 SGHNT and CDR2 YENEEA. This CDR3 contains 11 residues. V dropped 8 bases and J dropped 8; count of bases not matched to a gene: 4. The CDR3 coding sequence is TGTGCCAGCGGACAGGGATCAGGCTACACCTTC. Encoded protein: CASGQGSGYTF. Using reference TRBV11-3 and TRBJ1-2 for the parts outside the CDR3, the full variable domain is EAGVVQSPRYKIIEKKQPVAFWCNPISGHNTLYWYLQNLGQGPELLIRYENEEAVDDSQLPKDRFSAERLKGVDSTLKIQPAELGDSAVYLCASGQGSGYTFGSGTRLTVV.

The chain links TRBV5-3 to TRBJ1-2; 10 nucleotides align to TRBD1. TRBV5-3 counts as an open reading frame of uncertain function. The junction had 14 bases not matched to a gene; V was cut back by 4 bases and J by 8 bases. The CDR3 runs 16 residues. Here the CDR3 DNA reads TGTGCCAGAAGCCTCCCGCCCGGGACAGGGGATGGAGGCTACACCTTC. Encoded protein: CARSLPPGTGDGGYTF.

This rearrangement joins TRBV6-4 to TRBJ2-3, with 7 positions matching TRBD1. Germline V CDR1 and CDR2: MRHNA, SNTAGT. This CDR3 has 15 residues. With V trimmed by 2 bases and J by 1 base, 3 bases remained unmatched. CDR3 in amino acids: CASSDVGQGTDTQYF. CDR3 in DNA: TGTGCCAGCAGTGACGTCGGACAGGGCACAGATACGCAGTATTTT.

The chain carries TRBV21-1 and TRBJ2-2; the table's D call of TRBD2 was not tested on the DNA. TRBV21-1 is assigned pseudogene status. The CDR3 has 21 residues. In nucleotides, the CDR3 is TGTGCCAGCAGCGGGACTAGCGGGAGGGCCAGACGATATGGGAACACCGGGGAGCTGTTTTTT. It codes for CASSGTSGRARRYGNTGELFF.